Listed below are T cell receptor beta chains from one sample, sequenced in a study of OX40 agonist ivuxolimab in advanced cancers. Repertoires were generated with immunoSEQ multiplex PCR, while TCRdb's copy carries only in-frame clones and drops some. Of over 50,000 clones listed, 70% to 90% are singletons. The specimen was CD4+ or CD8+ T cells sorted from blood, collected in a trial of the OX40 agonist ivuxolimab. The receptor set was obtained from an adult with an advanced solid tumor such as melanoma, head and neck, liver or kidney cancer. Each CDR3 is given with its conserved first and last residue. D genes are given only for firm matches. Clone size is stated in some rows and not others, as once, few, many or a class when expanded.

V	D	J	size	DNA	CDR3
TRBV19	TRBD1	TRBJ2-2	few	TGTGCCAGTAGTAAGAGACAGGGATCCACCGGGGAGCTGTTTTTT	CASSKRQGSTGELFF
TRBV5-1	.	TRBJ2-3	.	TGCGCCAGCAGCTTTGGAGACAGACTCACAGATACGCAGTATTTT	CASSFGDRLTDTQYF
TRBV19	.	TRBJ2-1	once	TGTGCCAGTAGTATCGGGGGAATGGTCTACAATGAGCAGTTCTTC	CASSIGGMVYNEQFF
TRBV19	.	TRBJ1-2	.	TGTGCCACCCAACAGGGAAGCTACACCTTC	CATQQGSYTF
TRBV14	TRBD2	TRBJ2-4	.	TGTGCCAGCAGCCCTAGCGGGAGCGACATTCAGTACTTC	CASSPSGSDIQYF
TRBV6-5	TRBD1	TRBJ1-2	.	TGTGCCAGCAGAACATCGACAGGGGTTCAAGGCTACACCTTC	CASRTSTGVQGYTF
TRBV28	TRBD2	TRBJ2-3	.	TGTGCCAGCAGTTCGTCTACTAGCGGATACACAGATACGCAGTATTTT	CASSSSTSGYTDTQYF
TRBV2	.	TRBJ1-3	.	TGTGCCAGCAGTGAAGCCTTGGGGGGTAGGGACACCATATATTTT	CASSEALGGRDTIYF
TRBV11-3	TRBD2	TRBJ2-7	.	TGTGCCAGCAGCCAAGCGGGGGCCTACGAGCAGTACTTC	CASSQAGAYEQYF
TRBV9	.	TRBJ2-1	.	TGTGCCAGCAGCGCCGCTATGTACAATGAGCAGTTCTTC	CASSAAMYNEQFF
TRBV28	.	TRBJ1-1	.	TGTGCCAGCATCGACTTGGGGGGTGGGACTGAAGCTTTCTTT	CASIDLGGGTEAFF
TRBV5-6	TRBD1	TRBJ1-2	few	TGTGCCAGCAGCCTTCCTGGACAGGGCCATGGCTACACCTTC	CASSLPGQGHGYTF
TRBV4-3	.	TRBJ1-4	.	TGCGCCAGCAGCCAAGAACGCGGGGATAATCAAAAACTGTTTTTT	CASSQERGDNQKLFF
TRBV30	.	TRBJ2-5	.	TGTGCCTGGAATCGGGACTCAGAGACCCAGTACTTC	CAWNRDSETQYF